The 27 T cell receptor beta chains below come from one sample, sequenced in a study of blood T cells in healthy people across ages. PCR was performed a second time for about 7 to 12 cycles using a sample-barcoded 5' primer and a J-beta primer mix. TCRdb independently ran MiXCR on the 5' RACE reads; one entry per CDR3 protein. The sample shows 650,000 to 800,000 distinct CDR3 sequences, 40% to 65% of them seen only once. The sample was blood. These receptor sequences come from a woman of 80 years or more in good health.

V gene TRBV6-5 combines with J gene TRBJ1-6, with no clear D. Germline-derived CDR1 and CDR2 are MNHEY and SVGAGI. The V gene lost 2 bases and the J gene lost 7 bases, with 3 bases spanning the gap. This CDR3 spans 12 amino acids. The CDR3 DNA is TGTGCCAGCAGTTACCAGAATTCACCCCTCCACTTT. It yields the protein CASSYQNSPLHF.

This chain joins TRBV6-2 or TRBV6-3 and TRBJ2-7; TRBD1 aligns across 9 bases. J lost 2 bases, V lost 6 bases, and 5 bases had no gene match. The V gene's germline CDR1 is MNHEY and CDR2 SVGEGT. This CDR3 spans 14 amino acids. The CDR3 loop reads CASRLQGATYEQYF. The CDR3 DNA reads as TGTGCCAGCAGACTACAGGGGGCCACCTACGAGCAGTACTTC.

The chain links TRBV5-1 to TRBJ2-1; 9 bases match TRBD1. V shed 3 bases and J 6 bases; nucleotides not matched to a gene: 7. This CDR3 has 15 amino acids. Germline CDR1 SGHRS, CDR2 YFSETQ. CDR3 nucleotides: TGCGCCAGCAGCTGGGACAGGGCCAGTTCCAATGAGCAGTTCTTC. Amino acids: CASSWDRASSNEQFF.

This chain joins TRBV28 and TRBJ1-6; D is unresolved. This CDR3 contains 13 residues. V was clipped by 3 bases and J by 14 bases, with 14 bases between them. Germline V gives CDR1 MDHEN, CDR2 SYDVKM. The CDR3 reads CASSFSSVLTLHF. For the CDR3, the DNA is TGTGCCAGCAGTTTTTCGTCGGTTCTAACCCTCCACTTT.

This chain links TRBV27 with TRBJ2-1, with a weak D call TRBD2 (5 bases). Trimming cost V 6 bases and J 9 bases, with 15 bases left between them. The CDR3 length is 13 residues. The germline V gene encodes CDR1 MNHEY and CDR2 SMNVEV (reference sequence). The CDR3 DNA follows: TGTGCCAGCAGGGGGTTTTTAGGGAGTGAGCAGTTCTTC. Protein sequence: CASRGFLGSEQFF.

V gene TRBV6-2 or TRBV6-3 combines with J gene TRBJ2-5; 9 positions agree with TRBD2. Looked up from germline, CDR1 is MNHEY and CDR2 is SVGEGT. This CDR3 comprises 14 residues. The junction had 14 bases not matched to a gene; V was cut back by 7 bases and J by 11 bases. The chain's CDR3 is CASTITGLASEQYF. Written as DNA, the CDR3 is TGTGCCAGCACTATAACGGGACTAGCAAGTGAGCAGTACTTC.

A word on this clonotype: At one boundary the junction diverges from the germline segment, which might be a read error. The V call is TRBV4-2, the J call TRBJ1-1; D is perhaps TRBD1 (5 bases). This CDR3 contains 17 residues. Germline assignment: CDR1 LGHNA and CDR2 YNFKEQ. CDR3 sequence (DNA): TGTGCCAGCAGCCAAGGGGGGGACCTAAGAACGAACACTAAAGCTTTCTTT. Translation: CASSQGGDLRTNTKAFF.

This clonotype was counted between two and nine times. V gene TRBV5-1 combines with J gene TRBJ2-1; maybe TRBD2 (5 bases). CDR1 is SGHRS, CDR2 YFSETQ, per germline. This CDR3 comprises 14 residues. The ends were cut back, 0 bases at V and 6 bases at J, with 10 bases in the middle. The CDR3 protein is CASSLAAGTNEQFF. In nucleotides, the CDR3 is TGCGCCAGCAGCTTGGCCGCGGGTACCAATGAGCAGTTCTTC.

This clonotype was observed many times. Here the CDR3 reads CASSLDRPTYNEQFF. The CDR3 DNA reads TGTGCCAGCAGCTTGGACAGGCCTACCTACAATGAGCAGTTCTTC. This chain links TRBV7-2 with TRBJ2-1, with TRBD1 matching 7 bases. Germline V CDR1 and CDR2: SGHTA, FQGNSA. The CDR3 sequence is 15 residues long. The V gene end was trimmed by 3 bases and the J gene end by 2 bases; junction bases not matched to a gene: 4.

In its sample, this clonotype was seen a few times. The V and J genes are TRBV7-9 and TRBJ1-1; D might be TRBD1 (6 bases). The length of the CDR3 is 18 residues. V was cut by 2 bases and J by 4 bases, with 23 bases left in between. CDR1 SEHNR and CDR2 FQNEAQ come from the germline V gene (reference sequence). CDR3 sequence (DNA): TGTGCCAGCAGCTTACCTCGGGGAGGGGGAATTGTCGGCACTGAAGCTTTCTTT. It yields the protein CASSLPRGGGIVGTEAFF.

Of note for this clonotype: Being one base from a much bigger clone, this may be a read error. The rearrangement links TRBV5-4 to TRBJ2-1, with 8 bases fitting TRBD2. The CDR3 totals 15 residues. Germline loops: CDR1 SGHNT, CDR2 YYREEE (reference sequence). V lost 4 bases to trimming and J lost 7 bases; unmatched junction nucleotides: 10. CDR3 loop: CASSVTGTRGNEQFF. CDR3 in DNA: TGTGCCAGCAGCGTGACCGGGACTAGAGGTAATGAGCAGTTCTTC.

The rearrangement uses TRBV25-1 and TRBJ1-4; D might be TRBD1 (5 bases). The CDR3 runs to 14 residues. The V end was cut by 1 base, the J end by 8 bases, with 11 bases between. CDR1 MGHDK and CDR2 SYGVNS come from the germline V gene. This CDR3 reads CASSEFGAEEKLFF. The CDR3 bases are TGTGCCAGCAGTGAATTTGGGGCTGAAGAAAAACTGTTTTTT.

As regards this clonotype: Possible read error: a much larger clone is one base away. The rearrangement uses TRBV20-1 and TRBJ1-4; a weak D match, TRBD1 (5 bases). The CDR3 runs to 12 residues. Germline values: CDR1 DFQATT, CDR2 SNEGSKA (reference sequence). V was cut by 6 bases and J by 10 bases, with 15 bases left in between. The CDR3 DNA is TGCAGTGCCTTCGACGGGGCGGGAAAACTGTTTTTT. Its translation: CSAFDGAGKLFF.

The V call is TRBV6-5, the J call TRBJ2-4; D not certain. TRBJ2-7 explains the end of the DNA better; the J call may be wrong. The CDR3 runs to 15 residues. From germline, CDR1 is MNHEY and CDR2 SVGAGI. The CDR3 protein is CASSYSKLDSYEQYF. For the CDR3, the DNA is TGTGCCAGCAGTTACTCGAAGTTAGACTCCTACGAGCAGTACTTC.

This clonotype was picked up many times. V usage is TRBV5-1 and J usage is TRBJ1-4, with 7 bases matching TRBD1. CDR3 size: 15 residues. Trimming cost V 0 bases and J 5 bases; bases outside gene matches: 4. From germline, CDR1 is SGHRS and CDR2 YFSETQ. As DNA, the CDR3 is TGCGCCAGCAGCTTGGTAGGGACAGCAAATGAAAAACTGTTTTTT. Protein sequence: CASSLVGTANEKLFF.

J is TRBJ2-5 and V is TRBV7-9, with D perhaps matching TRBD1 (5 bases). The CDR3 sequence is 15 residues long. Germline CDR1 reads SEHNR; CDR2 reads FQNEAQ (reference sequence). V was pared by 4 bases and J by 5 bases, with 17 bases between. The DNA for the CDR3 is TGTGCCAGCAGCTCACCCCCGGCAGGGTCTGAGACCCAGTACTTC. It specifies CASSSPPAGSETQYF.

The chain is built from TRBV6-6 and TRBJ2-7, with D unresolved. Deletions cut 2 bases from V and 1 base from J, with 12 bases between. CDR3 size: 15 residues. Germline V gene data show CDR1 as MNHNY and CDR2 as SVGAGI (reference sequence). The CDR3 DNA follows: TGTGCCAGCAGTTACAGGCAGGACCCGTCCTACGAGCAGTACTTC. As protein: CASSYRQDPSYEQYF.

In the case of this clonotype: This may stem from a read error, because a much larger clone lies one nucleotide away. The chain couples TRBV10-3 to TRBJ2-4, with D possibly being TRBD1 (5 bases). The J call may be incorrect, as the DNA end agrees better with TRBJ2-7. The CDR3 sequence is 12 residues long. Germline CDR1 and CDR2: ENHRY and SYGVKD. The CDR3, as DNA: TGTGCCATCAGTTCCACTCAGGGCGAGCAGTACTTC. This translates into CAISSTQGEQYF.

This clonotype showed up just a few times. V gene TRBV9 combines with J gene TRBJ2-3; D gene unclear. The CDR3 covers 16 residues. Germline CDR1 SGDLS, CDR2 YYNGEE. V lost 1 base, J lost 3 bases, and 15 bases lay in between. In DNA form, the CDR3 reads TGTGCCAGCAGCGTAAGAGGCTCGGTAGTGACAGATACGCAGTATTTT. It codes for CASSVRGSVVTDTQYF.

The chain employs TRBV20-1 and TRBJ2-2; no clear D. V dropped 0 bases and J dropped 0 bases, with 8 bases sitting between them. This CDR3 has 15 residues. The V gene's germline CDR1 is DFQATT and CDR2 SNEGSKA (reference sequence). In DNA, the CDR3 is TGCAGTGCTAGAGAAAGACGGTCGAACACCGGGGAGCTGTTTTTT. Translated, it gives CSARERRSNTGELFF.

V usage is TRBV6-4 and J usage is TRBJ2-2; D possibly corresponds to TRBD2 (6 bases). V lost 5 bases and J 7 bases, leaving 11 bases between the germline ends. CDR1 MRHNA and CDR2 SNTAGT come from the germline V gene. The length of the CDR3 is 13 residues. The CDR3 spells CASSLEEGGELFF. CDR3 nucleotides: TGTGCCAGCAGTCTTGAGGAGGGCGGGGAGCTGTTTTTT.

This clonotype showed up many times. The J gene is TRBJ2-1, the V gene TRBV7-9; D is possibly TRBD1 or TRBD2 (6 bases each). This CDR3 has 14 residues. The germline V gene has CDR1 SEHNR and CDR2 FQNEAQ (reference sequence). V was shortened by 4 bases and J by 5 bases, with 12 bases between the two germline ends. The DNA of the CDR3 is TGTGCCAGCAGCTCTAGTAGGGGGGACAATGAGCAGTTCTTC. Protein: CASSSSRGDNEQFF.

The chain uses TRBV5-1 and TRBJ2-7; 9 bases are a match to TRBD2. This CDR3 contains 15 residues. V shed 5 bases and J 7 bases; nucleotides not matched to a gene: 13. CDR1 is SGHRS and CDR2 is YFSETQ in the germline V gene. CDR3 DNA sequence: TGCGCCAGCAGGCAGCGGGGGGACCCAAACAATGAGCAGTACTTC. Translation gives CASRQRGDPNNEQYF.

V gene TRBV5-1 combines with J gene TRBJ2-1, with 7 bases lining up with TRBD2. The V and J ends lost 4 bases and 0 bases, in that order; junction bases with no gene match: 4. The CDR3 extends over 15 amino acids. Germline lookup yields CDR1 SGHRS and CDR2 YFSETQ. The CDR3 is CASSQSGASYNEQFF. CDR3 sequence (DNA): TGCGCCAGCAGCCAAAGCGGGGCCTCCTACAATGAGCAGTTCTTC.

As for this clonotype: This clone may be a read error of a much larger clone one base away. The chain links TRBV5-1 to TRBJ2-7, with D possibly matching TRBD2 (6 bases). The better agreement between TRBJ2-5 and the DNA end casts doubt on the J call. The CDR3 has 14 residues. Germline V gene sequence: CDR1 SGHRS, CDR2 YFSETQ. The CDR3: CASGLGGGEATQYF. CDR3 DNA sequence: TGCGCCAGCGGCCTAGGTGGCGGGGAAGCGACCCAGTACTTC.

The V call is TRBV2, the J call TRBJ2-5; tentative D call: TRBD2 (7 bases). The V and J ends lost 5 bases and 2 bases respectively, with 15 bases between them. This CDR3 has 15 residues. Germline CDR1 and CDR2: SNHLY and FYNNEI. The CDR3 DNA sequence: TGTGCCAGCAGTAGGGGGGGCTATATACAAGAGACCCAGTACTTC. Its protein is CASSRGGYIQETQYF. Filled out from reference TRBV2 and TRBJ2-5, the complete variable domain reads EPEVTQTPSHQVTQMGQEVILRCVPISNHLYFYWYRQILGQKVEFLVSFYNNEISEKSEIFDDQFSVERPDGSNFTLKIRSTKLEDSAMYFCASSRGGYIQETQYFGPGTRLLVL.

This clonotype occurred a few times. The rearrangement links TRBV2 to TRBJ2-2; a weak D match, TRBD1 (5 bases). Germline CDR1 and CDR2: SNHLY and FYNNEI. Trimming pared 7 bases from V and 4 bases from J, leaving 19 bases between. This CDR3 is 16 amino acids long. The CDR3 nucleotides are TGTGCCAGCAACCCGTGGCAGGGCCCTTTCACCGGGGAGCTGTTTTTT. Translating gives CASNPWQGPFTGELFF.